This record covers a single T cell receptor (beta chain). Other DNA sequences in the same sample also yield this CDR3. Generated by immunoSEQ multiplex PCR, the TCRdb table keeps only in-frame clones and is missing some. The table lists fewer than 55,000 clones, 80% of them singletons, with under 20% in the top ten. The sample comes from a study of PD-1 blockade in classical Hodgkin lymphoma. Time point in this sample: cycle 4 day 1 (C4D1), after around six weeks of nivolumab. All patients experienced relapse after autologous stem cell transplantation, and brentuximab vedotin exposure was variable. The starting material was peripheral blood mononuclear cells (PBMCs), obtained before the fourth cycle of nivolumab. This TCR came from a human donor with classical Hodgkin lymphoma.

CDR3 sequence reads: CASSELSGETGEQYF. The CDR3 DNA reads TGTGCCAGCAGTGAACTAAGTGGTGAGACGGGAGAGCAGTACTTC. The chain carries TRBV2 and TRBJ2-7; a weak D match, TRBD2 (5 bases). V was clipped by 2 bases and J by 7 bases, with 18 bases between them. The CDR3 consists of 15 residues. Looked up from germline, CDR1 is SNHLY and CDR2 is FYNNEI.